This passage covers 32 T cell receptor beta chains from one sample sequenced in a study of CD8+CD57+ T cells in acquired aplastic anemia. By flow cytometry, patients selected for sequencing had shown an expansion of CD8+CD57+ cells. Profiling that covered TCR beta VDJ and CDR3 relied on genomic DNA as its template. TCRdb reanalysed the reads using MiXCR and keeps one entry per CDR3 protein. The sample records about 98,000 distinct CDR3 sequences, approximately 73% being singletons. The sequencing input was sorted CD4+, CD8+, or CD8+CD57+ T cells (not recorded which) from PBMCs. All receptors derive from a human donor with aplastic anemia.

This clonotype showed up just a few times. The chain joins TRBV15 to TRBJ1-6, with 10 bases identical to TRBD1. The CDR3 is 15 residues long. The V gene's germline CDR1 is LNHNV and CDR2 YYDKDF (reference sequence). V gave up 3 bases and J gave up 10 bases; unmatched junction bases: 6. CDR3 loop: CATSSAGTGESPLHF. CDR3 coding DNA: TGTGCCACCAGCAGCGCCGGGACAGGGGAGTCACCCCTCCACTTT.

The chain has TRBV19 and TRBJ1-6; D not certain. The V gene lost 7 bases and the J gene lost 8 bases, with 18 bases spanning the gap. The CDR3 contains 15 residues. Germline-derived CDR1 and CDR2 are LNHDA and SQIVND (reference sequence). The CDR3 protein is CASNSGRGWDSPLHF. CDR3 coding DNA: TGTGCCAGTAACTCGGGAAGAGGATGGGATTCACCCCTCCACTTT.

The gene calls are TRBV6-2 or TRBV6-3 and TRBJ1-5; D is perhaps TRBD1 (5 bases). V was clipped by 2 bases and J by 14 bases, with 16 bases between them. The germline gives CDR1 MNHEY, CDR2 SVGEGT. The CDR3 length is 13 residues. The CDR3 DNA follows: TGTGCCAGCAGTTACGTTCGGTCCGGGACGGAGCATTTT. Amino acid sequence: CASSYVRSGTEHF.

This clonotype was recorded only once. The genes are TRBV9 and TRBJ1-1; TRBD1 might be the D (5 bases). The CDR3 contains 15 residues. Germline V gene lookup returns CDR1 SGDLS and CDR2 YYNGEE. V was pared by 4 bases and J by 1 base, with 14 bases between. The chain's CDR3 is CASSPRGPENTEAFF. The CDR3 DNA is TGTGCCAGCAGCCCGCGGGGACCCGAGAACACTGAAGCTTTCTTT.

DNA of the CDR3: TGTGCCATCAGTGAGTCGACCGGACTCTCCTACGAGCAGTACTTC. Encoded protein: CAISESTGLSYEQYF. The chain couples TRBV10-3 to TRBJ2-7; possible D gene TRBD2, 5 bases. Germline-derived CDR1 and CDR2 are ENHRY and SYGVKD. There are 15 residues in the CDR3. Trimming removed 0 bases at V and 0 bases at J, with 9 bases between.

This clonotype occurred a few times. The rearrangement uses TRBV7-2 and TRBJ2-7; 13 positions agree with TRBD2. This CDR3 spans 14 amino acids. V shed 5 bases, J shed 7 bases, and the junction held 5 bases outside the gene matches. Germline V gene sequence: CDR1 SGHTA, CDR2 FQGNSA. CDR3 bases: TGTGCCAGCAGCCAACTAGCGGGGGGGCAGGAGCAGTACTTC. Translated, it gives CASSQLAGGQEQYF.

This clonotype has a handful of counts. J is TRBJ2-7 and V is TRBV7-9, with D unresolved. Germline CDR1 is SEHNR and CDR2 is FQNEAQ (reference sequence). Trimming took off 6 bases at V and 2 bases at J, with 14 bases between the two ends. The CDR3 spans 14 residues. The CDR3 DNA reads as TGTGCCAGCAGTACGGGCGCAGATACCTACGAGCAGTACTTC. Its translation is CASSTGADTYEQYF.

This chain links TRBV6-1 with TRBJ1-5; the D is unclear. This CDR3 spans 14 amino acids. Trimming took off 6 bases at V and 0 bases at J, with 9 bases between the two ends. In germline, CDR1 is MNHNS, CDR2 SASEGT. CDR3 coding DNA: TGTGCCAGCAGGAGACGTGGTAGCAATCAGCCCCAGCATTTT. Protein product: CASRRRGSNQPQHF.

The sample holds one count of this clonotype. DNA of the CDR3: TGTGCCAGCAGTCCTATCAGACAGGGGACCTATGGCTACACCTTC. Translating it yields CASSPIRQGTYGYTF. This chain connects TRBV2 to TRBJ1-2; 8 bases are shared with TRBD1. The CDR3 length is 15 residues. J gave up 4 bases and V 5 bases, and 9 bases lay outside the gene matches. Germline V lookup: CDR1 SNHLY, CDR2 FYNNEI.

The chain carries TRBV7-3 and TRBJ2-3; 9 bases fit TRBD1. This CDR3 has 17 residues. Germline V gene data show CDR1 as SGHTA and CDR2 as FQGTGA. J was trimmed by 4 bases and V by 1 base; bases with no gene match: 9. The CDR3 DNA is TGTGCCAGCAGCTTAAACTTGGCGACAGGGGGGGCAGATACGCAGTATTTT. It yields the protein CASSLNLATGGADTQYF.

The J gene is TRBJ2-7, the V gene TRBV5-1; TRBD1 matches 8 bases. The CDR3 contains 15 residues. V shed 3 bases and J 1 base; nucleotides not matched to a gene: 6. In germline, CDR1 is SGHRS, CDR2 YFSETQ. DNA for the CDR3: TGCGCCAGCAGCTCGACAGGGGCACAGTCCTACGAGCAGTACTTC. This translates into CASSSTGAQSYEQYF. Variable domain in full (rest from reference TRBV5-1 and TRBJ2-7): KAGVTQTPRYLIKTRGQQVTLSCSPISGHRSVSWYQQTPGQGLQFLFEYFSETQRNKGNFPGRFSGRQFSNSRSEMNVSTLELGDSALYLCASSSTGAQSYEQYFGPGTRLTVT.

This clonotype came up many times. The rearrangement uses TRBV7-9 and TRBJ2-5; maybe TRBD2 (5 bases). The length of the CDR3 is 14 residues. Germline CDR1 reads SEHNR; CDR2 reads FQNEAQ (reference sequence). V lost 5 bases to trimming and J lost 4 bases, with 14 bases between them. The CDR3 region has the DNA TGTGCCAGCAGCGTAGGTAGCGCGGTAGAGACCCAGTACTTC. It codes for CASSVGSAVETQYF.

The chain uses TRBV24-1 and TRBJ2-7; no reliable D call. This CDR3 region has 13 residues. Trimming shortened V by 0 bases and J by 4 bases, and 6 bases separated the two germline ends. Looked up from germline, CDR1 is KGHDR and CDR2 is SFDVKD. The CDR3 here is CATSDLVGYEQYF. The CDR3 DNA is TGTGCCACCAGTGATTTGGTCGGGTACGAGCAGTACTTC.

The rearrangement uses TRBV7-9 and TRBJ1-6; a possible D gene is TRBD1 (5 bases). The V gene's germline CDR1 is SEHNR and CDR2 FQNEAQ (reference sequence). V was trimmed by 5 bases and J by 10 bases, leaving 12 bases between them. CDR3 length equals 13 residues. The CDR3 DNA reads as TGTGCCAGCAGCCCAGGGACGGGGTCACCCCTCCACTTT. It translates to CASSPGTGSPLHF.

This clonotype was counted between two and nine times. The V and J genes are TRBV2 and TRBJ2-7; a weak D match, TRBD1 (6 bases). Germline CDR1 SNHLY, CDR2 FYNNEI. With 8 bases removed from V and 0 bases from J, the gap between germline ends came to 14 bases. The CDR3 is made up of 14 amino acids. The CDR3 reads CASDEGVYSYEQYF. DNA of the CDR3: TGTGCCAGCGATGAGGGGGTCTACTCCTACGAGCAGTACTTC.

The chain uses TRBV19 and TRBJ2-7; D possibly corresponds to TRBD2 (6 bases). The germline V gene has CDR1 LNHDA and CDR2 SQIVND (reference sequence). Trimming removed 4 bases at V and 6 bases at J, with 19 bases between. This CDR3 has 15 residues. The CDR3 region has the DNA TGTGCCAGTAGTAAGGCCCCTTGGTCTAGCGTCGAGCAGTACTTC. Protein: CASSKAPWSSVEQYF. The entire variable domain, with the rest obtained from reference TRBV19 and TRBJ2-7, is as follows: DGGITQSPKYLFRKEGQNVTLSCEQNLNHDAMYWYRQDPGQGLRLIYYSQIVNDFQKGDIAEGYSVSREKKESFPLTVTSAQKNPTAFYLCASSKAPWSSVEQYFGPGTRLTVT.

This clonotype has a handful of counts. V is TRBV7-2 and J is TRBJ2-7, with 7 positions matching TRBD1. Losses at the gene ends were 5 bases for V and 2 bases for J; bases not matched to a gene: 3. This CDR3 is built from 13 residues. From germline, CDR1 is SGHTA and CDR2 FQGNSA. Here the CDR3 reads CASSADRAYEQYF. In DNA form, the CDR3 reads TGTGCCAGCAGCGCTGACAGGGCCTACGAGCAGTACTTC.

The chain joins TRBV20-1 to TRBJ2-2; 9 nucleotides agree with TRBD2. Germline V gene data show CDR1 as DFQATT and CDR2 as SNEGSKA (reference sequence). V shed 0 bases and J 3 bases; nucleotides not matched to a gene: 2. This CDR3 region has 15 residues. CDR3: CSARDSGRDTGELFF. In nucleotides, the CDR3 is TGCAGTGCTAGAGATAGCGGGAGAGACACCGGGGAGCTGTTTTTT.

V usage is TRBV24-1 and J usage is TRBJ2-3; TRBD2 agrees at 13 bases. Germline CDR1 reads KGHDR; CDR2 reads SFDVKD. V lost 5 bases and J lost 2; bases outside the gene matches: 9. The CDR3 totals 18 residues. CDR3 nucleotides: TGTGCCACCAGTGGACCACGGACTAGCGGGAGCCTCACAGATACGCAGTATTTT. Its translation: CATSGPRTSGSLTDTQYF.

This clonotype turned up a few times. The V gene is TRBV29-1, the J gene TRBJ2-5; tentatively, D is TRBD2 (6 bases). The V end lost 3 bases, the J end lost 4 bases, and 15 bases lay between the germline ends. From germline, CDR1 is SQVTM and CDR2 ANQGSEA. The CDR3 is 14 amino acids. CDR3 region: CSVDRPRGSETQYF. DNA of the CDR3: TGCAGCGTTGATCGGCCCCGGGGGTCAGAGACCCAGTACTTC.

This clonotype was detected ten times or more. CDR3: CASSESVSGGSYEQYF. The CDR3 DNA sequence: TGTGCCAGCAGCGAATCAGTTAGCGGGGGGTCCTACGAGCAGTACTTC. The J gene is TRBJ2-7, the V gene TRBV7-9, with 10 bases that match TRBD2. J was trimmed by 1 base and V by 5 bases; bases with no gene match: 8. The CDR3 loop spans 16 amino acids. The germline V gene has CDR1 SEHNR and CDR2 FQNEAQ (reference sequence).

The chain links TRBV7-2 to TRBJ1-1; D remains ambiguous. Germline V gene sequence: CDR1 SGHTA, CDR2 FQGNSA. CDR3 length: 15 amino acids. Trimming cost V 1 base and J 0 bases, with 9 bases left between them. CDR3 loop: CASSLGGPMNTEAFF. In DNA form, the CDR3 reads TGTGCCAGCAGCTTAGGAGGTCCCATGAACACTGAAGCTTTCTTT.

The chain recombines TRBV20-1 with TRBJ2-3; a weak D match, TRBD2 (6 bases). CDR1 is DFQATT and CDR2 is SNEGSKA in the germline V gene (reference sequence). V was pared by 4 bases and J by 7 bases, with 15 bases between. The CDR3 has 13 amino acids. CDR3 nucleotide sequence: TGCAGTGCTACCCGGAGGGTATCATATACGCAGTATTTT. Encoded protein: CSATRRVSYTQYF.

In its sample, this clonotype was seen a few times. The chain employs TRBV25-1 and TRBJ1-6, with D unclear. V was pared by 4 bases and J by 8 bases, with 12 bases between. This CDR3 comprises 14 residues. Germline assignment: CDR1 MGHDK and CDR2 SYGVNS. In nucleotides, the CDR3 is TGTGCCAGCAGTGGTACACTAAGGGATTCACCCCTCCACTTT. Amino acids: CASSGTLRDSPLHF.

The chain joins TRBV10-3 to TRBJ2-7; 10 positions agree with TRBD1. The germline CDR1 and CDR2 sequences are ENHRY and SYGVKD. The CDR3 runs to 14 residues. V lost 6 bases to trimming and J lost 2 bases; unmatched junction nucleotides: 4. The CDR3 coding sequence is TGTGCCATCAGCCCGGGACAGGGGACCTACGAGCAGTACTTC. Translating it yields CAISPGQGTYEQYF.

This clonotype was observed a few times. At one of its ends the junction is not consistent with the germline gene, which may arise from a read error. The chain employs TRBV10-3 and TRBJ1-6; TRBD1 aligns across 7 bases. Germline assignment: CDR1 ENHRY and CDR2 SYGVKD. The CDR3 has 18 amino acids. As DNA, the CDR3 is TGTGCTATCAGTAATCCTACCCCAGGGTGGGACAGCTATTCACCCCTCCACTTT. Its protein is CAISNPTPGWDSYSPLHF.

This clonotype is a singleton in its sample. V usage is TRBV20-1 and J usage is TRBJ2-7; D remains ambiguous. The CDR3 totals 11 residues. Trimming removed 5 bases from V and 3 bases from J, with 8 bases in between. Germline CDR1 is DFQATT and CDR2 is SNEGSKA (reference sequence). The CDR3 region is CSALPIYEQYF. The CDR3 DNA reads as TGCAGTGCTCTACCAATCTACGAGCAGTACTTC.

The chain uses TRBV15 and TRBJ2-1; 7 bases match TRBD1. There are 12 residues in the CDR3. V was pared by 8 bases and J by 8 bases, with 6 bases of the junction left unmatched. Germline loops: CDR1 LNHNV, CDR2 YYDKDF (reference sequence). The CDR3 sequence: CATEQGNHEQFF. In DNA, the CDR3 is TGTGCCACCGAACAGGGGAACCATGAGCAGTTCTTC.

V usage is TRBV9 and J usage is TRBJ2-7, with D possibly matching TRBD1 (5 bases). CDR1 and CDR2 from the germline V gene are SGDLS and YYNGEE. V lost 0 bases and J 0 bases, leaving 7 bases between the germline ends. The CDR3 has 14 residues. CDR3 in amino acids: CASSVGQTSYEQYF. The CDR3 nucleotides read TGTGCCAGCAGCGTAGGACAGACCTCCTACGAGCAGTACTTC.

The chain is built from TRBV20-1 and TRBJ1-2; no reliable D call. The CDR3 sequence is 11 residues long. CDR1 is DFQATT, CDR2 SNEGSKA, per germline (reference sequence). Trimming stripped 2 bases from V and 5 bases from J, with 6 bases between. This chain's CDR3 is CSARPVYGYTF. The CDR3, as DNA: TGCAGTGCTAGACCGGTATATGGCTACACCTTC.

As regards this clonotype: A read error may account for a junction end that differs from germline. This sequence joins TRBV12-3 or TRBV12-4 and TRBJ2-7; 12 positions match TRBD2. There are 14 residues in the CDR3. CDR3 sequence: CASRSGLAGCEKYF. The CDR3 nucleotides read TGTGCCAGCAGGTCTGGACTAGCGGGATGCGAGAAGTACTTC.

This chain uses TRBV10-3 with TRBJ2-1; TRBD2 matches 12 bases. This CDR3 region has 16 residues. V shed 6 bases, J shed 7 bases, and the junction held 10 bases outside the gene matches. Germline-derived CDR1 and CDR2 are ENHRY and SYGVKD. The CDR3 DNA follows: TGTGCCATCAGGGCTTCCTCCGGACTAGCGGGAAATGAGCAGTTCTTC. Translating gives CAIRASSGLAGNEQFF.